The T cell receptor (beta chain) described here comes from a study of blood T cell repertoires in COVID-19. Study-wide background: Samples taken during acute and convalescent COVID-19 were collected in the United States, Italy and Spain.

Trimming pared 3 bases from V and 2 bases from J, leaving 17 bases between. The CDR3 totals 16 residues. Germline CDR1 is GTSNPN and CDR2 is SVGIG (reference sequence). Under the authors' procedure: Amplifying reference gene primers gave estimates of nucleated cell counts. Profiled with immunoSEQ multiplex PCR; TCRdb holds only in-frame clones, not every one. The V and J calls and clone size come from that table; D and trimming were worked out from the DNA. The sample contains about 210,000 clones, around 92% of which appear only once. The material sequenced was peripheral blood. The sequence was obtained from a man aged 25 to 40 with acute or convalescent COVID-19. The V and J genes are TRBV30 and TRBJ1-5; the D is unclear. The CDR3 region has the DNA TGTGCCTGGAGCCCTGCCCGGGGAGGTGGCAATCAGCCCCAGCATTTT. It encodes CAWSPARGGGNQPQHF.